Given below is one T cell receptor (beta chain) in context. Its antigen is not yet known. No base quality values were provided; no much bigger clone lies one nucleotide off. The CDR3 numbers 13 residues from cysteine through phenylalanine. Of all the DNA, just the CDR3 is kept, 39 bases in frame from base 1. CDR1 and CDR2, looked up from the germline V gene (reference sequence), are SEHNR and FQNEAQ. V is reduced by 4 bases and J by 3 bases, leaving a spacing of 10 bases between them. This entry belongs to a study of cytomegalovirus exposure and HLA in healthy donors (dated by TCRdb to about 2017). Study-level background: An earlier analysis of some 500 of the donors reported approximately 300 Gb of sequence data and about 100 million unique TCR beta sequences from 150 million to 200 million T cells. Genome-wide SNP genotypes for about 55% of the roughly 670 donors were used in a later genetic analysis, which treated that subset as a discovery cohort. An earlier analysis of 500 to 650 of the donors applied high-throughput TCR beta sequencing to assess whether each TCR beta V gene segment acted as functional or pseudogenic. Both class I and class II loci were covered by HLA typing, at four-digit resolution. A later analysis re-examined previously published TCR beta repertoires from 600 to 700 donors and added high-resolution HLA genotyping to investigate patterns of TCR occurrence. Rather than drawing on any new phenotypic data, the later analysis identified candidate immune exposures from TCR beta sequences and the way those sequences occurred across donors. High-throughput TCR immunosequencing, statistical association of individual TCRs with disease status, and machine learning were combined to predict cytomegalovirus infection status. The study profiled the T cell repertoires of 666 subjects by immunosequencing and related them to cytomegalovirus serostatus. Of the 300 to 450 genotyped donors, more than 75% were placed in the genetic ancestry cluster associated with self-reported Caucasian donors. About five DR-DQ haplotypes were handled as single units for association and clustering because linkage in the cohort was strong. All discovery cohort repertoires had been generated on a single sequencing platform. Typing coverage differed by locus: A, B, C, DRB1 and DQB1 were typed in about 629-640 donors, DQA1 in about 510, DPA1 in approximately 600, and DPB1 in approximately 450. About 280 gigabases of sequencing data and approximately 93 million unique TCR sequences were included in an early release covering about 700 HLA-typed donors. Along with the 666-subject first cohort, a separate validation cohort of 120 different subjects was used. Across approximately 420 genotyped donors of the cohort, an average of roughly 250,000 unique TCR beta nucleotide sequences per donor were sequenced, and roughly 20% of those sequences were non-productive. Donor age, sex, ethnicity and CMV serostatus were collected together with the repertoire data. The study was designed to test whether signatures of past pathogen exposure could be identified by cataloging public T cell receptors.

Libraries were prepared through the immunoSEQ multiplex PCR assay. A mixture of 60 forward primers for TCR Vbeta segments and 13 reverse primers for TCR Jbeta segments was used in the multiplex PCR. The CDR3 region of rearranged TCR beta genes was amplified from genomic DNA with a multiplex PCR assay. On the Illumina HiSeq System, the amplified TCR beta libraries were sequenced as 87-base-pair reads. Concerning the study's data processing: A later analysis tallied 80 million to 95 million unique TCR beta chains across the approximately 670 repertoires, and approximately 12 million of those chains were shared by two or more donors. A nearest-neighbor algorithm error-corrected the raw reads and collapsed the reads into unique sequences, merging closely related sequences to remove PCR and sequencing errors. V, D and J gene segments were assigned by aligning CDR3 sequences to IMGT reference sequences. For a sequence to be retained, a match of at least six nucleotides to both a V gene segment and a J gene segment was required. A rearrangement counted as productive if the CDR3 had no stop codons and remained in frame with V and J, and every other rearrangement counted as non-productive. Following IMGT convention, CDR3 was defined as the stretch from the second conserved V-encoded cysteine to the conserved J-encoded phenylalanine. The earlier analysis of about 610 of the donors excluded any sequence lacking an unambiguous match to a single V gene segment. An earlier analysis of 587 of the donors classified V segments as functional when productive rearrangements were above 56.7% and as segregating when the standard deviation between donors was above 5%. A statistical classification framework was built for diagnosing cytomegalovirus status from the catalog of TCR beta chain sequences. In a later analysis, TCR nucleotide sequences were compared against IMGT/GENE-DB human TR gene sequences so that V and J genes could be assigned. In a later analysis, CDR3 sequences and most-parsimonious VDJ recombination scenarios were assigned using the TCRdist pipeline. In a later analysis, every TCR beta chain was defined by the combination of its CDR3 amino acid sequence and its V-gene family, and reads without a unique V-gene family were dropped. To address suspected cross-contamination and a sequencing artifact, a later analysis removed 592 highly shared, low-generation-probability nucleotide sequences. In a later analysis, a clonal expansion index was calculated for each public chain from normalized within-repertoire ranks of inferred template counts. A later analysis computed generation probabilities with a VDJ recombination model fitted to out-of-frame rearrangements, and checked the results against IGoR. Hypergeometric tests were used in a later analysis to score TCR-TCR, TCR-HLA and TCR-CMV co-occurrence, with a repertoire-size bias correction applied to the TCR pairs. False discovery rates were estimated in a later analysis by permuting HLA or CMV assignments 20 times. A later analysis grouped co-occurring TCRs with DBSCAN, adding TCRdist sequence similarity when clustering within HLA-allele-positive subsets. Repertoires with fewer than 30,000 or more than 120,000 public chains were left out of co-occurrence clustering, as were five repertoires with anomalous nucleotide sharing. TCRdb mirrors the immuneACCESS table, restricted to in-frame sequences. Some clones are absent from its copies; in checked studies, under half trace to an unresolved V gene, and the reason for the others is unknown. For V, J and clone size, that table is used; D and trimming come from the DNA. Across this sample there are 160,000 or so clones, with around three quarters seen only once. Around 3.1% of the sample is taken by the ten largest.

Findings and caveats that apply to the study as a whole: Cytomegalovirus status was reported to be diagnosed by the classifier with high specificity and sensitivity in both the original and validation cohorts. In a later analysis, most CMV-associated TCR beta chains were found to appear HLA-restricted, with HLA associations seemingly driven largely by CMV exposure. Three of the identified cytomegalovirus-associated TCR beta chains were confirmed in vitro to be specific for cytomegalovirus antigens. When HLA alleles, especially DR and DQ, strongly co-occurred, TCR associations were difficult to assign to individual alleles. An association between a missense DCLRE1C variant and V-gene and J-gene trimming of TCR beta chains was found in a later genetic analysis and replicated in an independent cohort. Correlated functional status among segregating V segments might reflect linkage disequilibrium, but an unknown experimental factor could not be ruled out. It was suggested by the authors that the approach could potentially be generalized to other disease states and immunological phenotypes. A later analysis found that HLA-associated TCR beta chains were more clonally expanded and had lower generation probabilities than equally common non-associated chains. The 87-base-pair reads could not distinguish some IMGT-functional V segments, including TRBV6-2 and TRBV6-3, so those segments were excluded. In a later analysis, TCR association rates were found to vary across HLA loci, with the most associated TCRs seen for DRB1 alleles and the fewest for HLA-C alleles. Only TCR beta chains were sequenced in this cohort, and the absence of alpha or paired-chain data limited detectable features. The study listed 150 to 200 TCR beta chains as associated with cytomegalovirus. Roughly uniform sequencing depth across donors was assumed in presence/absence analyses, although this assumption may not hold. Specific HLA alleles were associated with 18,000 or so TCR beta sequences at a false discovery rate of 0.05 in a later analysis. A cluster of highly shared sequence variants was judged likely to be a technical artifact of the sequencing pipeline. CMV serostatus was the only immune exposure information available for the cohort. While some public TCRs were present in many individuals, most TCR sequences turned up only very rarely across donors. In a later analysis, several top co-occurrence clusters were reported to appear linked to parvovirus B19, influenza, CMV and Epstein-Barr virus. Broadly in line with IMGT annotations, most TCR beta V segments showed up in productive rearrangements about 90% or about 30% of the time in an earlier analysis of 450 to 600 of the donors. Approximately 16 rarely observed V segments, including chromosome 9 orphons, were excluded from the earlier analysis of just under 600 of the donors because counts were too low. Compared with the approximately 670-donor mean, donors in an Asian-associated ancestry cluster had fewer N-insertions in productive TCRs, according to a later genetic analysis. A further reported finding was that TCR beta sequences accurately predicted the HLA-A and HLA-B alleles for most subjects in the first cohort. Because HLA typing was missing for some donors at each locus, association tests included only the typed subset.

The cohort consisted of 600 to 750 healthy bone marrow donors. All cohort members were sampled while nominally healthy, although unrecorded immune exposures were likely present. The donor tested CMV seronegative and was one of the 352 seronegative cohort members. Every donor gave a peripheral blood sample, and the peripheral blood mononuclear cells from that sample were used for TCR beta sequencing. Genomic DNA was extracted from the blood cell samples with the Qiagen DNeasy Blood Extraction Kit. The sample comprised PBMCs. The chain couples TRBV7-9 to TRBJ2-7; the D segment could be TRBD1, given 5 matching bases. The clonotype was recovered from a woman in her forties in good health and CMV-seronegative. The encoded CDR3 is CASSSSDIYEQYF. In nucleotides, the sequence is TGTGCCAGCAGCTCCTCGGACATCTACGAGCAGTACTTC.